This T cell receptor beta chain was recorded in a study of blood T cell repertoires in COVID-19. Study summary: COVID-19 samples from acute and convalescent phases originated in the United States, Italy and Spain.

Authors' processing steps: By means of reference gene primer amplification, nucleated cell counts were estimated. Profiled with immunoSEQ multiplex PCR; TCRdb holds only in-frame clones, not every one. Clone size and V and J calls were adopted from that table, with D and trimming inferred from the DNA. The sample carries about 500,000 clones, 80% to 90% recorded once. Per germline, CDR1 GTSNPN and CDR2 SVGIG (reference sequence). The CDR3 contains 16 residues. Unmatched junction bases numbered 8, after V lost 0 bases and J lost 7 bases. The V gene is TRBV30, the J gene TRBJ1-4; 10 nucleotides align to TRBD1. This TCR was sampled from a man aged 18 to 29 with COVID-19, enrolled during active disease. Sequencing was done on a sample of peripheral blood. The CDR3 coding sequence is TGTGCCTGGAGTGTACCCCGGACAGGGGGAGGTGAAAAACTGTTTTTT. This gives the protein CAWSVPRTGGGEKLFF.